The clone carrying this T cell receptor beta chain turned up a few times. The V gene's germline CDR1 is MNHEY and CDR2 SMNVEV (reference sequence). V was shortened by 9 bases and J by 6 bases, with 10 bases between the two germline ends. This CDR3 is 11 amino acids long. This record comes from a study of blood T cell repertoires in COVID-19. Clones were read by immunoSEQ multiplex PCR, and TCRdb kept only the in-frame ones, dropping some. The sample yields 72,000 or so clones, 88% seen once. This receptor was taken from a man aged 50-59 years with active COVID-19. The sequencing input was peripheral blood. The rearrangement uses TRBV27 and TRBJ2-3; tentative D call: TRBD2 (5 bases). Here the CDR3 DNA reads TGTGCCAGTTTGGGAGTGGATACGCAGTATTTT. Its protein is CASLGVDTQYF.